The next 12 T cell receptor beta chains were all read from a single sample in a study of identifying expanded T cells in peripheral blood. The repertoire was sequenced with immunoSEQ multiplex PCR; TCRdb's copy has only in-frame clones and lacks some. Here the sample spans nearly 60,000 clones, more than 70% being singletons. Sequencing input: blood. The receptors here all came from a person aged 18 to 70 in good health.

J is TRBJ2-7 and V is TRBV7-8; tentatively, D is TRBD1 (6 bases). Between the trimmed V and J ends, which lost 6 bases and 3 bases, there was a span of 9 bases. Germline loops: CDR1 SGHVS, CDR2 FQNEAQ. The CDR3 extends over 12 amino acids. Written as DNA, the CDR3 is TGTGCCAGCAGACAAGGGGGCTACGAGCAGTACTTC. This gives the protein CASRQGGYEQYF.

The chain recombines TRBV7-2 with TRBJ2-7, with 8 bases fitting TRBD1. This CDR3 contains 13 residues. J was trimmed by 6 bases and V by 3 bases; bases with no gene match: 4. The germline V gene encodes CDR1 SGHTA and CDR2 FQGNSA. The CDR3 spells CASSFGQGAEQYF. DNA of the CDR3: TGTGCCAGCAGCTTTGGACAGGGCGCCGAGCAGTACTTC.

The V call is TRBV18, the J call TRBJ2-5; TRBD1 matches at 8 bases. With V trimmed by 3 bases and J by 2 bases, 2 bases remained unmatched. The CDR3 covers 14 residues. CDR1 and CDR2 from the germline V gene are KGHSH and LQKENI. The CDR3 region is CASSPGTGQETQYF. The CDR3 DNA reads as TGTGCCAGCTCACCCGGGACAGGACAAGAGACCCAGTACTTC.

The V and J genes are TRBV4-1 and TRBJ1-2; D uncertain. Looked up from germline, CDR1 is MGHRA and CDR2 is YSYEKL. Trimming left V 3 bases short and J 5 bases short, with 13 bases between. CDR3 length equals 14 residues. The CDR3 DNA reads TGCGCCAGCAGCCAGCAGGCCCTACTATATGGCTACACCTTC. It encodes CASSQQALLYGYTF.

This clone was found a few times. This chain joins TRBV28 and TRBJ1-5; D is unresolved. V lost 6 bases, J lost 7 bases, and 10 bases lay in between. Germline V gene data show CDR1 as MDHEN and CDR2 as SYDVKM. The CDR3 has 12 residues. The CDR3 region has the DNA TGTGCCAGCAGGGAGGACGGCCAGCCCCAGCATTTT. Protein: CASREDGQPQHF.

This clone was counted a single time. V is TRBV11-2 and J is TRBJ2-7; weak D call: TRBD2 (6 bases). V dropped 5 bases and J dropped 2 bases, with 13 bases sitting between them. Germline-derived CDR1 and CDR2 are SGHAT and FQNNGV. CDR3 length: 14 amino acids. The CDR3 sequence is CASSHPRLAYEQYF. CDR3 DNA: TGTGCCAGCAGCCACCCCCGACTAGCCTACGAGCAGTACTTC.

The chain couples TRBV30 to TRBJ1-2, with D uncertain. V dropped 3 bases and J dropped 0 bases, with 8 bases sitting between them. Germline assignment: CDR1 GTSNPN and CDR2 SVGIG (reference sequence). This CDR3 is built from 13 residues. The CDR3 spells CAWSPSTNYGYTF. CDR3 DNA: TGTGCCTGGAGCCCCAGTACTAACTATGGCTACACCTTC.

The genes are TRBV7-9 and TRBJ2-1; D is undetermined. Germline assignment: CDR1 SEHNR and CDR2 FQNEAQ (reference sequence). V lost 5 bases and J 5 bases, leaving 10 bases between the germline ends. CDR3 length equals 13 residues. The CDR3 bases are TGTGCCAGCAGCCTTAATACCGACAATGAGCAGTTCTTC. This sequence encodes CASSLNTDNEQFF.

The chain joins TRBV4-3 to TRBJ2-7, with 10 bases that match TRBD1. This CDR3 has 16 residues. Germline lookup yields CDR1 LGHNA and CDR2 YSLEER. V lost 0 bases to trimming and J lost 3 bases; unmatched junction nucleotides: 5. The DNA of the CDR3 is TGCGCCAGCAGCCAAGAAACGGGACAGGGGCTCTACGAGCAGTACTTC. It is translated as CASSQETGQGLYEQYF.

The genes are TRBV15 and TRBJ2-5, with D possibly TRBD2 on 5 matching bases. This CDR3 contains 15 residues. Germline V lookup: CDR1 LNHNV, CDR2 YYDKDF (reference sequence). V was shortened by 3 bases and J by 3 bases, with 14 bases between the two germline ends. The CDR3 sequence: CATSSDPDGKETQYF. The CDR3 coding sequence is TGTGCCACCAGCAGCGACCCTGACGGGAAAGAGACCCAGTACTTC.

The chain's CDR3 is CASSLTLGQAASGANVLTF. The CDR3 DNA follows: TGTGCCAGCAGCTTAACGTTGGGACAGGCCGCCTCTGGGGCCAACGTCCTGACTTTC. This chain connects TRBV7-2 to TRBJ2-6; 8 bases map to TRBD1. CDR3 length equals 19 residues. The germline V gene has CDR1 SGHTA and CDR2 FQGNSA. Unmatched junction bases numbered 9, after V lost 2 bases and J lost 0 bases.

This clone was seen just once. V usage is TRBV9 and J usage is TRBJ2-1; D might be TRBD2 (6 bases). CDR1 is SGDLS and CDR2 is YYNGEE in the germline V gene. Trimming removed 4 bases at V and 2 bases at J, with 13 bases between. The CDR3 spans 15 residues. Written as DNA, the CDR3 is TGTGCCAGCAGCTTGGCGGGATCGGCCTACAATGAGCAGTTCTTC. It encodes CASSLAGSAYNEQFF.